Listed below are T cell receptor beta chains from one sample, sequenced in a study of radiation and T cells in renal cell carcinoma. Repertoires were generated with immunoSEQ multiplex PCR, while TCRdb's copy carries only in-frame clones and drops some. This table has 150,000 or so clones, about 88% appearing once. The sample was blood, taken from a patient whose treatment included radiotherapy and nephrectomy. These receptors were taken from a woman between 50 and 59 years old with renal cell carcinoma. Each CDR3 is given without its conserved first and last residue. A D gene is named only where the DNA matches it firmly. Rows give clone size only sometimes, using once, few, many, or a class for an expanded clone.

TRBJ2-1 TRBV7-2 . . ASSLLGTEQF
TRBJ1-4 TRBV30 . few AWRARVGEKLF
TRBJ2-4 TRBV5-1 TRBD1 . ETSSGQGKTKNIQY
TRBJ2-1 TRBV7-8 TRBD2 . ASSLVRNSGGRLPGDEQF
TRBJ1-2 TRBV5-1 . once ASSLAVIGGGYT
TRBJ1-1 TRBV6-5 . . ASRRDGEGQAF
TRBJ2-7 TRBV18 . . ASSPVQGSYEQY
TRBJ1-2 TRBV19 . . ASSTSGTNYGYT
TRBJ2-7 TRBV9 TRBD2 . ASSASGTMYEQY
TRBJ2-4 TRBV19 TRBD1 few ASSIPGTGTIQY
TRBJ1-2 TRBV6-1 . once ASSPTVLRYGYT
TRBJ2-1 TRBV5-1 TRBD1 once ASSDRADNEQF
TRBJ1-3 TRBV10-3 . once ASGESWNTIY
TRBJ2-5 TRBV2 TRBD2 . ASKNSGGFQETQY
TRBJ2-3 TRBV15 . . ATSRPTGRGTDTQY
TRBJ2-3 TRBV5-1 . . ATAEPSTDTQY
TRBJ2-3 TRBV7-9 TRBD2 . ASSWDYLTDTQY
TRBJ1-3 TRBV5-5 . . ASSWRGSGNTIY
TRBJ1-2 TRBV19 . . ASSPSRMANYGYT
TRBJ2-3 TRBV4-3 . . ASSQFFRDTQY
TRBJ2-7 TRBV10-3 . . AISESQLRPEDGGGQY
TRBJ2-5 TRBV4-1 TRBD2 . ASSQDGLAEETQY
TRBJ2-7 TRBV5-1 . . ASSPEASYEQY
TRBJ2-4 TRBV14 . . ASSPHGGLNIQY